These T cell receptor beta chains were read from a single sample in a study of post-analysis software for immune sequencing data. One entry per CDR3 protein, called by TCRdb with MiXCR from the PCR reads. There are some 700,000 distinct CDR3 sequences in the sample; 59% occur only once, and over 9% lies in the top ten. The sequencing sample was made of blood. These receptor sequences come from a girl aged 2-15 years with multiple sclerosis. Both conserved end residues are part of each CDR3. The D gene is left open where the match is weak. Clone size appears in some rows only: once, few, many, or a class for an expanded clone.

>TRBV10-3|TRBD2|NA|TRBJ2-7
CAISEGGGRFYEQYF
TGTGCTATCAGTGAGGGTGGCGGGAGGTTCTACGAGCAGTACTTC
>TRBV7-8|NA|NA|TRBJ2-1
CASSWSGGGGNLEQFF
TGTGCCAGCAGCTGGAGTGGGGGCGGGGGAAACCTAGAGCAGTTCTTC
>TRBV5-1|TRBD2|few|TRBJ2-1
CASSGTSGRSYNEQFF
TGCGCCAGCAGCGGGACTAGCGGGCGCTCCTACAATGAGCAGTTCTTC
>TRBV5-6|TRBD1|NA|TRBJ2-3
CASSYRDRGSWDTQYF
TGTGCCAGCAGTTACCGAGACAGGGGGTCGTGGGATACGCAGTATTTT
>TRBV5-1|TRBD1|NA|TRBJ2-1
CASSPGQGYYNEQFF
TGCGCCAGCAGCCCTGGACAGGGTTACTACAATGAGCAGTTCTTC
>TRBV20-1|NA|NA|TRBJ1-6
CSAGVYNSPLHF
TGCAGTGCAGGGGTCTATAATTCACCCCTCCACTTT
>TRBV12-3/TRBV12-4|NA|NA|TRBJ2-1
CASTPLGRPEQFF
TGTGCCAGCACCCCTTTGGGGCGGCCCGAGCAGTTCTTC
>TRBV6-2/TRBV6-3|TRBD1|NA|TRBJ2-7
CASRPWTGRSEQYF
TGTGCCAGCAGACCCTGGACAGGGAGGAGCGAGCAGTACTTC
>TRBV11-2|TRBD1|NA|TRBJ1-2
CASSNLPGTGPYGYTF
TGTGCCAGCAGCAACTTACCCGGGACAGGGCCCTATGGCTACACCTTC
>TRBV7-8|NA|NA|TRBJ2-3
CASSHGDSTDTQYF
TGTGCCAGCAGCCACGGGGATAGCACAGATACGCAGTATTTT
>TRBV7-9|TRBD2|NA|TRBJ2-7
CASSPGTSGSEQYF
TGTGCCAGCAGCCCCGGGACTAGCGGGAGCGAGCAGTACTTC
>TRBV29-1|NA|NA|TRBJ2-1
CSVGGHPWSEQFF
TGCAGCGTCGGGGGACACCCGTGGAGTGAGCAGTTCTTC
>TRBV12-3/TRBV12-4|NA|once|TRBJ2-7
CASSWGPPPSEQYF
TGTGCCAGCAGTTGGGGTCCCCCGCCCTCCGAGCAGTACTTC
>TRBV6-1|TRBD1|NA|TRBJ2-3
CASIVGPETGQITDTQYF
TGTGCCAGCATTGTGGGACCAGAAACGGGACAGATCACAGATACGCAGTATTTT
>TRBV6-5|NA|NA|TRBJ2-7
CASSYSSSRGEQYF
TGTGCCAGCAGTTACTCCTCCAGCCGTGGCGAGCAGTACTTC
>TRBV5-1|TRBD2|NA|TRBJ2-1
CASSSGPIFAGDTGNEQFF
TGCGCCAGCAGCTCCGGGCCGATATTTGCGGGAGATACAGGCAATGAGCAGTTCTTC
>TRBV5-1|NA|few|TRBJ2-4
CASSLADRSEMYF
TGCGCCAGCAGCTTGGCCGACAGGTCGGAAATGTACTTC
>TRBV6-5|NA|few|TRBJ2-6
CASSPDGSGANVLTF
TGTGCCAGCAGCCCGGACGGCTCTGGGGCCAACGTCCTGACTTTC
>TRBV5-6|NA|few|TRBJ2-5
CASSYPYGQETQYF
TGTGCCAGCAGCTACCCGTACGGACAAGAGACCCAGTACTTC
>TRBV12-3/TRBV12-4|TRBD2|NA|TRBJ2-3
CASSSGGSSTDTQYF
TGTGCCAGCAGTTCGGGGGGGTCTAGCACAGATACGCAGTATTTT
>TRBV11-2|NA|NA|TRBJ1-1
CASSLGQIEAFF
TGTGCCAGCAGCCTCGGACAGATTGAAGCTTTCTTT
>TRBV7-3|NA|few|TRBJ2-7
CASSAGTGGTYEQYF
TGTGCCAGCAGCGCTGGGACCGGGGGAACCTACGAGCAGTACTTC
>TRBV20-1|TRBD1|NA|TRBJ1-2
CSAGTQGAVDGYTF
TGCAGTGCGGGAACGCAGGGGGCCGTGGACGGCTACACCTTC
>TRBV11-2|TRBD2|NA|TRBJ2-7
CASSSRTSGSWVHEQYF
TGTGCCAGCAGCTCTCGGACTAGCGGGAGTTGGGTACATGAGCAGTACTTC
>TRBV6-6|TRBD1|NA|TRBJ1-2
CASSVTGVDGYTF
TGTGCCAGCAGTGTTACAGGGGTCGATGGCTACACCTTC
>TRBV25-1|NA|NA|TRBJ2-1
CASSKPELGSEQFF
TGTGCCAGCAGCAAACCAGAATTGGGTAGTGAGCAGTTCTTC
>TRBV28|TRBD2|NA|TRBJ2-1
CASSPSGGMNEQFF
TGTGCCAGCAGCCCTAGCGGGGGCATGAATGAGCAGTTCTTC
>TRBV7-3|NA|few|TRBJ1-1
CASSLGSNTEAFF
TGTGCCAGTTCCTTGGGGTCGAACACTGAAGCTTTCTTT
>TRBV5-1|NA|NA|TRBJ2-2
CASSPGGASNTGELFF
TGCGCCAGCAGCCCGGGCGGGGCATCGAACACCGGGGAGCTGTTTTTT
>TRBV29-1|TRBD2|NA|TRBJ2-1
CSVDSLTGGNEQFF
TGCAGCGTTGACTCGCTAACGGGAGGCAATGAGCAGTTCTTC
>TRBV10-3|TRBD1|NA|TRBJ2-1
CAISGGTGALSQQFF
TGTGCCATCAGTGGAGGGACAGGGGCTCTTAGTCAGCAGTTCTTC
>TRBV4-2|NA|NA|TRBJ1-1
CASSQDHRGTNTEAFF
TGTGCCAGCAGCCAAGATCATAGGGGGACGAACACTGAAGCTTTCTTT
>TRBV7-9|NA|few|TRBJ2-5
CASSRARDGETQYF
TGTGCCAGCAGTCGGGCCAGGGACGGTGAGACCCAGTACTTC
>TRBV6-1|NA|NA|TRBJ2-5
CASSMPGTEETQYF
TGTGCCAGCAGCATGCCCGGGACTGAAGAGACCCAGTACTTC
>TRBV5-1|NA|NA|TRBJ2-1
CASSGIIESGEQFF
TGCGCCAGCAGCGGAATCATAGAGTCGGGTGAGCAGTTCTTC
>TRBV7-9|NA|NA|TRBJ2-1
CASSLSGGHHNEQFF
TGTGCCAGCAGCTTATCGGGGGGCCACCACAATGAGCAGTTCTTC
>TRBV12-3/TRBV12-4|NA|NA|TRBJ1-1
CASSAGPYTEAFF
TGTGCCAGCAGCGCAGGGCCCTACACTGAAGCTTTCTTT
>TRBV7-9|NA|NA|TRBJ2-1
CASLLGVVNEQFF
TGTGCCAGCCTCCTGGGGGTAGTCAATGAGCAGTTCTTC
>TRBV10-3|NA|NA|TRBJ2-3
CAISESTGVTPDTQYF
TGTGCCATCAGTGAGTCGACAGGCGTAACTCCAGATACGCAGTATTTT
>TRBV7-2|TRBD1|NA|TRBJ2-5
CASSPRQGEKTQYF
TGTGCCAGCAGCCCCAGGCAGGGGGAAAAGACCCAGTACTTC
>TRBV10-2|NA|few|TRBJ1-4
CASSPNRDEKLFF
TGCGCCAGCAGCCCTAACAGGGACGAAAAACTGTTTTTT
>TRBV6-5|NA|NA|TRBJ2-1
CASSTGQLYNEQFF
TGTGCCAGCAGTACAGGACAGCTCTACAATGAGCAGTTCTTC
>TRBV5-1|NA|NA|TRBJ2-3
CASSWEDSTDTQYF
TGCGCCAGCAGCTGGGAGGACAGCACAGATACGCAGTATTTT
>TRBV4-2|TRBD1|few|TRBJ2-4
CASSRDPGTVGPKNIQYF
TGTGCCAGCAGCCGAGATCCTGGGACAGTAGGGCCCAAAAACATTCAGTACTTC
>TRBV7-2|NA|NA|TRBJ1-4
CASSLAGQGRALFF
TGTGCCAGCAGCTTAGCGGGGCAGGGCCGGGCCCTGTTTTTT
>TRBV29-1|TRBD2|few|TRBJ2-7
CSVGTSGSNEQYF
TGCAGCGTGGGGACTAGCGGGAGTAACGAGCAGTACTTC
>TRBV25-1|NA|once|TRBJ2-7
CASRAPGLTYEQYF
TGTGCCAGCAGGGCCCCGGGACTCACCTACGAGCAGTACTTC
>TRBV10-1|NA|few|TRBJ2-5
CASSEPYQETQYF
TGCGCCAGCAGTGAGCCATACCAAGAGACCCAGTACTTC
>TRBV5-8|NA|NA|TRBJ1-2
CASNFIGGDGYTF
TGTGCCAGCAACTTCATAGGAGGGGATGGCTACACCTTC
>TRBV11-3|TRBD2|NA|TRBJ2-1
CASSSGLADRNEQFF
TGTGCCAGCAGCTCGGGACTAGCGGACCGCAATGAGCAGTTCTTC
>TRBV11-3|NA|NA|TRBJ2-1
CASSSRDREQFF
TGTGCCAGCAGCTCCCGGGACCGGGAGCAGTTCTTC
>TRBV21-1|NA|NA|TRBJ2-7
CASSKSPCTGVHEQYF
TGTGCCAGCAGCAAATCTCCTTGTACAGGGGTCCACGAGCAGTACTTC